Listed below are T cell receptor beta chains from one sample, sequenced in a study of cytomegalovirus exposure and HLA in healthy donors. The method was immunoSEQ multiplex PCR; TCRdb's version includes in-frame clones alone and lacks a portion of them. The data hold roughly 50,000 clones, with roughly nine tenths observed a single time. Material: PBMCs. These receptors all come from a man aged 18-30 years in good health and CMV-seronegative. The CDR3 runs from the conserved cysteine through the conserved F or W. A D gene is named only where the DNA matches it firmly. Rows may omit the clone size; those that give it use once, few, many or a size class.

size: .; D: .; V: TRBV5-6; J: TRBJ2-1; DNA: TGTGCCAGCAGCTTGGTAGAGAAGGCGGTGCATGAGCAGTTCTTC; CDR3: CASSLVEKAVHEQFF
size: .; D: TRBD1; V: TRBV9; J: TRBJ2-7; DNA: TGTGCCAGCAGCGTAGATGGGGGACAGGGTATCCACGAGCAGTACTTC; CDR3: CASSVDGGQGIHEQYF
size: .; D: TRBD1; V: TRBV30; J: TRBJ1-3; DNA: TGTGCCTGGAGTGGACAGGGCTTAAGAAACACCATATATTTT; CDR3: CAWSGQGLRNTIYF
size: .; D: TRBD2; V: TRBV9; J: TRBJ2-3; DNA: TGTGCCAGCAGCGTAGGAGGGACTAGCGGTACAGATACGCAGTATTTT; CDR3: CASSVGGTSGTDTQYF
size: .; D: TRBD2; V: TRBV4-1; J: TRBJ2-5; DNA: TGCGCCAGCAGCCCTGGGACTAGCAATTGGAGGACCCAGTACTTC; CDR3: CASSPGTSNWRTQYF
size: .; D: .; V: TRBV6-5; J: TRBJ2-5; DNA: TGTGCCAGCAGTTACTCGTACTCAGGGGCTACGGAGACCCAGTACTTC; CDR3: CASSYSYSGATETQYF
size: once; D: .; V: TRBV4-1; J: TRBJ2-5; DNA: TGCGCCAGCAGCCAGGGAGCGGAGCAAGAGACCCAGTACTTC; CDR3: CASSQGAEQETQYF
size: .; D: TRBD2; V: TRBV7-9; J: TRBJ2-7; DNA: TGTGCCAGCAGCCAACTGCCCGGGACTAGCGTCTCTTACGAGCAGTACTTC; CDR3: CASSQLPGTSVSYEQYF
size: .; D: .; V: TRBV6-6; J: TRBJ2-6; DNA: TGTGCCAGCAGTTACAGGCAGGGGGGGGCCAACGTCCTGACTTTC; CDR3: CASSYRQGGANVLTF
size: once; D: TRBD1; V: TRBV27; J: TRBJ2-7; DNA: TGTGCCAGCAGTTCCGGACAGGGATACTACGAGCAGTACTTC; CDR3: CASSSGQGYYEQYF
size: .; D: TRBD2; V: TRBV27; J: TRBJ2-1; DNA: TGTGCCAGCAGGGGACTAGCGGGAGCCGAGCAGTTCTTC; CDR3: CASRGLAGAEQFF
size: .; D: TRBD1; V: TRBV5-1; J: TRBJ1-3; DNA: TGCGCCAGCAGCTTGGGGGAACAGGGGAGTGGAAACACCATATATTTT; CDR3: CASSLGEQGSGNTIYF
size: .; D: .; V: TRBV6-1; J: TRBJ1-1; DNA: TGTGCCAGCAAAAGTGAGTTTTCGAAGGAAGCTTTCTTT; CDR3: CASKSEFSKEAFF
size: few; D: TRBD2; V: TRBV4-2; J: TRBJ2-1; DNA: TGTGCCAGCAGCCAAGAAGCTAGCGGAAGCTCCTACAATGAGCAGTTCTTC; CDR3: CASSQEASGSSYNEQFF
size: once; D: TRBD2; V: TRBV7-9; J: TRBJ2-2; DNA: TGTGCCAGCAGCTTAGGGCTAGCGGATCCCCGAGGCGGGGAGCTGTTTTTT; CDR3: CASSLGLADPRGGELFF
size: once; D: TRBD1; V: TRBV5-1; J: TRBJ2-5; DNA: TGCGCCAGCAGCTTGGATGGGACAGGCGAAGAGACCCAGTACTTC; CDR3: CASSLDGTGEETQYF
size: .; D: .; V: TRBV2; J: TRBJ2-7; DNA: TGTGCCAGCAGCCCCGGGTCTCGGCCCTACGAGCAGTACTTC; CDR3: CASSPGSRPYEQYF
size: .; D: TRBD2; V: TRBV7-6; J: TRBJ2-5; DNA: TGTGCCAGCAGCCCAACCCCCCGGGGGGGGTTGGGGGAGACCCAGTACTTC; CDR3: CASSPTPRGGLGETQYF
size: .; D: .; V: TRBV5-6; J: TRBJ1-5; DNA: TGTGCCAGCAGCCCGGGGGGGCTCAATCAGCCCCAGCATTTT; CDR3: CASSPGGLNQPQHF
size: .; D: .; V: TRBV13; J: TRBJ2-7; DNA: TGTGCCAGCAGCTCCCAGGGCTTTGGGCAGTACTTC; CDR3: CASSSQGFGQYF
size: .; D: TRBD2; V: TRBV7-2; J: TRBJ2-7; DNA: TGTGCCAGCAGCTTGATAGCGGGAGGGTACGAGCAGTACTTC; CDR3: CASSLIAGGYEQYF
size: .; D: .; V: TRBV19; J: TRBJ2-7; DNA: TGTGCCAGTAGTATTGTGGCAGGGGTCGAGCAGTACTTC; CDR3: CASSIVAGVEQYF
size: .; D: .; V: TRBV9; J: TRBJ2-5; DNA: TGTGCCAGCAGCCCCGGTGGGGGGTCAGAGACCCAGTACTTC; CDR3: CASSPGGGSETQYF
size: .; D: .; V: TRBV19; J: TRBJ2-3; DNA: TGTGCCAGTAGTATTGCCCCCGGGGGGCCTTCGGATACGCAGTATTTT; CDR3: CASSIAPGGPSDTQYF
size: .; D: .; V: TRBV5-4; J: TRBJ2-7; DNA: TGTGCCAGCAGCTTGGCCGGGAGCTACGAGCAGTACTTC; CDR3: CASSLAGSYEQYF
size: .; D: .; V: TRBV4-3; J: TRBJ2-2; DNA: TGCGCCAGCAGCCTGAGACTAGGCCCGAACACCGGGGAGCTGTTTTTT; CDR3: CASSLRLGPNTGELFF
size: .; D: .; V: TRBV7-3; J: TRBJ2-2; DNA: TGTGCCAGCAGCCCTTCGGGAGCGGGGAACACCGGGGAGCTGTTTTTT; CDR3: CASSPSGAGNTGELFF
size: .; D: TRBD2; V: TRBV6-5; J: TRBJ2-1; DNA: TGTGCCAGCAGTTCAAGCGGGGGGGCCTACAATGAGCAGTTCTTC; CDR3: CASSSSGGAYNEQFF
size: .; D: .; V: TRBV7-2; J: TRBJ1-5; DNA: TGTGCCAGCAGCCCAAGCGCGACAGATAGCAATCAGCCCCAGCATTTT; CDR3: CASSPSATDSNQPQHF
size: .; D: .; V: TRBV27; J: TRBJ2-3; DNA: TGTGCCAGCAGACGAACTAGCACAGATACGCAGTATTTT; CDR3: CASRRTSTDTQYF
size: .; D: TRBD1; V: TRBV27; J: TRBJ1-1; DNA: TGTGCCAGCAGTTTAGCCCACAGGGGACCCACTGAAGCTTTCTTT; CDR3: CASSLAHRGPTEAFF
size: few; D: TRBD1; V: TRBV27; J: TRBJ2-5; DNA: TGTGCCAGCACAGGACAGGGGGAAGAGACCCAGTACTTC; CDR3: CASTGQGEETQYF
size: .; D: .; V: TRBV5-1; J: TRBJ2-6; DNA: TGCGCCAGCGAAGAAACGGGGGGGGCCAACGTCCTGACTTTC; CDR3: CASEETGGANVLTF
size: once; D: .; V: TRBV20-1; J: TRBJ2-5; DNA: TGCAGTGCTACCGGTGAGACCCAGTACTTC; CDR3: CSATGETQYF
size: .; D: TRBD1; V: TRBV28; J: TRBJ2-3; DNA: TGTGCCAGCAGTTATTCCCAGGGGGACACAGATACGCAGTATTTT; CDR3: CASSYSQGDTDTQYF
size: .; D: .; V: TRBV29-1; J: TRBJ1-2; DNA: TGCAGCGTTGATTACTGGGGCTACACCTTC; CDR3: CSVDYWGYTF
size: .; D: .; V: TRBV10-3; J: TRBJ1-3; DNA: TGTGCCATCAGTGCGGGTCTGGTCTCTGGAAACACCATATATTTT; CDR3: CAISAGLVSGNTIYF
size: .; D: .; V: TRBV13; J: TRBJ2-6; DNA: TGTGCCAGCAGCGTCGGGGTTGTTGGGGCCAACGTCCTGACTTTC; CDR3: CASSVGVVGANVLTF
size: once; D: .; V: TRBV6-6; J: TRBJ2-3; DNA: TGTGCCAGCAGTTACTTACCCCTAGCGCTCACAGATACGCAGTATTTT; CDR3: CASSYLPLALTDTQYF
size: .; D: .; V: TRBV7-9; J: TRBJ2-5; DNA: TGTGCCAGCAGCTTAAGCGCGGAGGTATTACAAGAGACCCAGTACTTC; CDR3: CASSLSAEVLQETQYF
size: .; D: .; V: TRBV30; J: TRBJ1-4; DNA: TGTGCCTGGAGTGGCCCCCGTGAGACACAGGGAAATAATGAAAAACTGTTTTTT; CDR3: CAWSGPRETQGNNEKLFF
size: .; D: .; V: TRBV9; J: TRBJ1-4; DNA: TGTGCCAGCAGCAGCCGGGGGGCTGGTAATGAAAAACTGTTTTTT; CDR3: CASSSRGAGNEKLFF
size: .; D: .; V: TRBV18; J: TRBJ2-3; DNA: TGTGCCAGCTCACCTCCTATACCAGATACGCAGTATTTT; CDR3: CASSPPIPDTQYF
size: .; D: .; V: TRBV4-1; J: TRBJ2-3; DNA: TGCGCCAGCAGCCGATTCCTACAGGGGAGGCGCGCAGATACGCAGTATTTT; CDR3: CASSRFLQGRRADTQYF
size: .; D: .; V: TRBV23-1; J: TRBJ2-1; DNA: TGCGCCAGCAGTCGAGAGGCGGGACGGAGCTCCTACAATGAGCAGTTCTTC; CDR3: CASSREAGRSSYNEQFF
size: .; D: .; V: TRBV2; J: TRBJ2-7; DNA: TGTGCCAGCAGTGAAGAGGGGGGGGCTTACGAGCAGTACTTC; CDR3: CASSEEGGAYEQYF
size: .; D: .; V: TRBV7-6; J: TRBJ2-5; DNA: TGTGCCAGCAGCTTACCCAAAGAGACCCAGTACTTC; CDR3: CASSLPKETQYF
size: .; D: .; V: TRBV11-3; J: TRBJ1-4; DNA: TGTGCCAGCAGCTTAGGGGGGACACCTTACGGTGAAAAACTGTTTTTT; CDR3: CASSLGGTPYGEKLFF
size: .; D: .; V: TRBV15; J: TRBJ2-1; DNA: TGTGCCACCAGCAGTCCCCCGCGTCGGGGCAATGAGCAGTTCTTC; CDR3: CATSSPPRRGNEQFF
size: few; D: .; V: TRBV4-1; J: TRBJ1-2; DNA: TGCGCCAGCAGCCTCACAGGGAAGGGTGGCTACACCTTC; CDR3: CASSLTGKGGYTF
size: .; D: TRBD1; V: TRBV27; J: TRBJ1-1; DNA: TGTGCCAGCAGGAGTCGACAGGGGGCTGGCACTGAAGCTTTCTTT; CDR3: CASRSRQGAGTEAFF
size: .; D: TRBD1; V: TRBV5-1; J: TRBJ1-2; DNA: TGCGCCAGCAGCCCGGAATCCGGGACAGCTAACTATGGCTACACCTTC; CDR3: CASSPESGTANYGYTF
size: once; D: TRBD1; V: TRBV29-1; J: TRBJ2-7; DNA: TGCAGCGTTGAAGCGGGTGCAGGGGGCCGCCACGAGCAGTACTTC; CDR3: CSVEAGAGGRHEQYF
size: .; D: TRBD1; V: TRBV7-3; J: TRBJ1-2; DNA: TGTGCCAGCAGCCGAGGCGGCCGGGACAGGGAAGGGGATGGCTACACCTTC; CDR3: CASSRGGRDREGDGYTF
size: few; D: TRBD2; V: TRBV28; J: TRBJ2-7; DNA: TGTGCCAGCAGTCGGACTAGCGGCCCCTACGAGCAGTACTTC; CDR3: CASSRTSGPYEQYF
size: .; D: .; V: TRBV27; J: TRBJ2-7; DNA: TGTGCCAGCAGTCCCCCAGGGGAAACCTACGAGCAGTACTTC; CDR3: CASSPPGETYEQYF
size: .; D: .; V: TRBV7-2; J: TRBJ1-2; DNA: TGTGCCAGCAGCTTATTTGGCGAGGGCTGGGGCTACACCTTC; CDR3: CASSLFGEGWGYTF
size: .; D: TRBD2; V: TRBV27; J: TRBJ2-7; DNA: TGTGCCAGCAGTTTACAGCCTAGCGGGAGACGCGAGCAGTACTTC; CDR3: CASSLQPSGRREQYF
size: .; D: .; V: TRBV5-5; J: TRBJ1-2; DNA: TGTGCCAGCAGCTTGGCGGTACTCTATGGCTACACCTTC; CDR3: CASSLAVLYGYTF
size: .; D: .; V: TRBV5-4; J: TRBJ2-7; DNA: TGTGCCAGCAGCTTGGATAGCCAGAGGGTTGGCGAGCAGTACTTC; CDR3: CASSLDSQRVGEQYF